This passage covers 5 T cell receptor beta chains from one sample sequenced in a study of blood T cell repertoires in COVID-19. Sequencing was performed with immunoSEQ multiplex PCR; in TCRdb, only in-frame clones are kept and a portion is missing. Of 98,000 or so clones listed, about 86% were seen once; the top ten hold over 10%. Input material: peripheral blood. These receptors came from an older woman in a cohort sampled during active or convalescent COVID-19.

This rearrangement joins TRBV12-1 to TRBJ1-5; the table names TRBD1, a call not compared with the DNA. TRBV12-1 constitutes a pseudogene. The CDR3 is 14 residues long. CDR3 in amino acids: CASSLWPSNQPQHF. The CDR3 DNA reads as TGTGCCAGCAGCCTCTGGCCGAGCAATCAGCCCCAGCATTTT.

The gene calls are TRBV10-3 and TRBJ2-6, with 10 bases identical to TRBD1. V shed 2 bases, J shed 2 bases, and the junction held 6 bases outside the gene matches. CDR3 length: 18 amino acids. Germline values: CDR1 ENHRY, CDR2 SYGVKD. The CDR3 is CAISERQGAHTGANVLTF. The CDR3 bases are TGTGCCATCAGTGAGAGACAGGGGGCGCATACTGGGGCCAACGTCCTGACTTTC.

The CDR3 reads CASSSVGGRYNSPLHF. The CDR3, as DNA: TGTGCCAGCAGCTCCGTCGGGGGACGCTATAATTCACCCCTCCACTTT. J is TRBJ1-6 and V is TRBV7-9; D may be TRBD1 (5 bases). Germline V gene lookup returns CDR1 SEHNR and CDR2 FQNEAQ (reference sequence). This CDR3 is built from 16 residues. Trimming took 4 bases from V and 3 from J, leaving 13 bases between them.

The chain links TRBV5-5 to TRBJ2-7; 8 positions agree with TRBD1. The CDR3 consists of 15 residues. J was trimmed by 0 bases and V by 4 bases; bases with no gene match: 6. Germline V gives CDR1 SGHKS, CDR2 YYEKEE (reference sequence). In DNA, the CDR3 is TGTGCCAGCAGCACGGGACAGGATCTCTCCTACGAGCAGTACTTC. Its translation: CASSTGQDLSYEQYF. The whole variable domain, remainder taken from reference TRBV5-5 and TRBJ2-7, is DAGVTQSPTHLIKTRGQQVTLRCSPISGHKSVSWYQQVLGQGPQFIFQYYEKEERGRGNFPDRFSARQFPNYSSELNVNALLLGDSALYLCASSTGQDLSYEQYFGPGTRLTVT.

The chain is built from TRBV21-1 and TRBJ2-2; no DNA check was done on the table's D call, TRBD1. TRBV21-1 is recorded as a pseudogene. The CDR3 spans 19 residues. The DNA for the CDR3 is TGTGCCAGCAGCAAAAAAGGGGACAGACTACTCGCGAACACCGGGGAGCTGTTTTTT. Translating gives CASSKKGDRLLANTGELFF.